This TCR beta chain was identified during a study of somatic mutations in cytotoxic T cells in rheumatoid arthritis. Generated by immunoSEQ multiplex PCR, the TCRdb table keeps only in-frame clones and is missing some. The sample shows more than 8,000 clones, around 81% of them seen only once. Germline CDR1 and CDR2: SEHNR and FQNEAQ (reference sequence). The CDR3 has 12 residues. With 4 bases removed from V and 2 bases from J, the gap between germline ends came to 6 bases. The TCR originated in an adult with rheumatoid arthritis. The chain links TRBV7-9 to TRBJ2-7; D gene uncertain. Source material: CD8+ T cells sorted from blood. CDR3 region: CASSWAAYEQYF. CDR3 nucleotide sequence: TGTGCCAGCAGCTGGGCCGCCTACGAGCAGTACTTC.